This T cell receptor beta chain derives from a study of blood T cells in healthy people across ages. This clonotype was detected a few times. Germline assignment: CDR1 ENHRY and CDR2 SYGVKD. Trimming removed 8 bases at V and 6 bases at J, with 14 bases between. The CDR3 is 13 amino acids. The authors ran a second PCR of 7 to 11 cycles using a sample-barcoded 5' primer and a J-beta primer mix. MiXCR, applied by TCRdb to the 5' RACE reads, yields one record per CDR3 protein. The top ten clones hold 7.7% of a sample with some 1.7 million distinct CDR3 sequences, 25% to 30% of them seen once. This receptor was obtained from a woman aged 25 to 45 in good health. The specimen was blood. The V and J genes are TRBV10-3 and TRBJ1-5; no clear D. CDR3 protein: CAIAPGAGQPQHF. The CDR3 DNA follows: TGTGCCATCGCTCCCGGCGCTGGTCAGCCCCAGCATTTT.